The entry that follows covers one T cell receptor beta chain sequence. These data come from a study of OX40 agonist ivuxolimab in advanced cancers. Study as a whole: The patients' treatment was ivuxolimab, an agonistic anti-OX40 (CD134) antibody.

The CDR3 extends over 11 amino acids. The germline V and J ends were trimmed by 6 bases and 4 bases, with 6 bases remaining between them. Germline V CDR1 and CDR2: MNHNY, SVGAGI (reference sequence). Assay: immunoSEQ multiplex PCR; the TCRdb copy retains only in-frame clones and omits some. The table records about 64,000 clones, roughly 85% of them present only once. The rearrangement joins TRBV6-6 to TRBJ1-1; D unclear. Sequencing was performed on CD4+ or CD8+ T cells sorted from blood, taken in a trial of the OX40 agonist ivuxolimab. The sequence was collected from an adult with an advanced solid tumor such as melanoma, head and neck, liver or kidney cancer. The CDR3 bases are TGTGCCAGCAGATCAGCCACTGAAGCTTTCTTT. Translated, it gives CASRSATEAFF.